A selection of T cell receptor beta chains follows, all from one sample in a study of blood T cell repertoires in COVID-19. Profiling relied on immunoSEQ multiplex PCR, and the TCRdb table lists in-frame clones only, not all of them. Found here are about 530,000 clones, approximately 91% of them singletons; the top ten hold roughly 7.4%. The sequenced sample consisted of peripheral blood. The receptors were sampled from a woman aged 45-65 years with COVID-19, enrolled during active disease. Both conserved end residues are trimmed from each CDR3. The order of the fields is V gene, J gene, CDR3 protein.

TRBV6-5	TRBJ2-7	ASSYAGAGYEQY
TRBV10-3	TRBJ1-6	AISGPGTGFPGGPLH
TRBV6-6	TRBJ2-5	ASNPNDGETQY
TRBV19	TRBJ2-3	ASSLVGGASTDTQY
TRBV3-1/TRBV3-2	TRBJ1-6	ASSLPEVDSPLH
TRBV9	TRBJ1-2	ASSVDREVLYGYT
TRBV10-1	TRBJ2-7	ANVTGGGEQY
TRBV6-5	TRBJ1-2	ASNYPQGSEGYT
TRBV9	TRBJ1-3	ASSVATGSSGNTIY
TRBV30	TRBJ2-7	AWSRGGAIPYEQY